The 5 T cell receptor beta chains reported below all come from one sample, sequenced in a study of response to subunit inactivated influenza vaccine. TCRdb itself ran the RT-PCR reads through MiXCR, one entry per CDR3 protein. The sample contains about 650,000 distinct CDR3 sequences, around a sixth of which appear only once. Sequenced material: PBMCs from blood, taken 12 days after vaccination. All receptors derive from a man aged 50 to 60 who received an inactivated influenza vaccine.

This clonotype was counted between two and nine times. The V gene is TRBV10-1, the J gene TRBJ2-2, with a weak D call TRBD1 (6 bases). Germline lookup yields CDR1 WNHNN and CDR2 SYGVQD (reference sequence). The V gene lost 7 bases and the J gene lost 0 bases, with 15 bases spanning the gap. The CDR3 length is 16 residues. The CDR3 is CASKPGHWPNTGELFF. CDR3 bases: TGCGCCAGCAAACCGGGACACTGGCCGAACACCGGGGAGCTGTTTTTT.

This clonotype showed up just a few times. The rearrangement joins TRBV12-3 or TRBV12-4 to TRBJ2-1; D unclear. CDR3 length: 13 amino acids. V shed 0 bases and J shed 6 bases, with 6 bases lying between them. The CDR3 region is CASSLASPNEQFF. As DNA, the CDR3 is TGTGCCAGCAGTTTAGCATCCCCCAATGAGCAGTTCTTC.

This chain links TRBV2 with TRBJ2-7, with D possibly being TRBD1 (5 bases). The CDR3 runs 14 residues. V was trimmed by 4 bases and J by 4 bases, leaving 14 bases between them. Germline V lookup: CDR1 SNHLY, CDR2 FYNNEI. CDR3 loop: CASSGFQGRYEQYF. For the CDR3, the DNA is TGTGCCAGCAGTGGTTTCCAGGGTAGATACGAGCAGTACTTC.

This clonotype was observed a few times. The chain combines TRBV5-4 with TRBJ1-2; D is unresolved. This CDR3 region has 14 residues. The V gene's germline CDR1 is SGHNT and CDR2 YYREEE (reference sequence). Deletions cut 1 base from V and 6 bases from J, with 13 bases between. The CDR3 here is CASSLIQVLDGYTF. CDR3 DNA: TGTGCCAGCAGCTTGATCCAGGTCTTGGATGGCTACACCTTC.

Only a few counts were recorded for this clonotype. The chain joins TRBV5-6 to TRBJ2-6, with D maybe TRBD2 (5 bases). CDR1 and CDR2 (germline): SGHDT, YYEEEE. Trimming removed 2 bases at V and 0 bases at J, with 9 bases between. This CDR3 comprises 16 residues. This CDR3 is CASSLIGISGANVLTF. CDR3 nucleotides: TGTGCCAGCAGCTTAATCGGGATCTCTGGGGCCAACGTCCTGACTTTC.